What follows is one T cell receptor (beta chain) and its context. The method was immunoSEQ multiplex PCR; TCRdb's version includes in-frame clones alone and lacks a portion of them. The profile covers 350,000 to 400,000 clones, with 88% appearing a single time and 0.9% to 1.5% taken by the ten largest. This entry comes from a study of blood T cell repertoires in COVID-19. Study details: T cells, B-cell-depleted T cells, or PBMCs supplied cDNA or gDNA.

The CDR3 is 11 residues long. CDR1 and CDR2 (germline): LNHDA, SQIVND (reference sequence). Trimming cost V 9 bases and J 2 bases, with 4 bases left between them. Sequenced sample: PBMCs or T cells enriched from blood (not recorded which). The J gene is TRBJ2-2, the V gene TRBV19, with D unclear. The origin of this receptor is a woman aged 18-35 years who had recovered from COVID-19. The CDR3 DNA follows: TGTGCCAGCCATAACACCGGGGAGCTGTTTTTT. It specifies CASHNTGELFF.